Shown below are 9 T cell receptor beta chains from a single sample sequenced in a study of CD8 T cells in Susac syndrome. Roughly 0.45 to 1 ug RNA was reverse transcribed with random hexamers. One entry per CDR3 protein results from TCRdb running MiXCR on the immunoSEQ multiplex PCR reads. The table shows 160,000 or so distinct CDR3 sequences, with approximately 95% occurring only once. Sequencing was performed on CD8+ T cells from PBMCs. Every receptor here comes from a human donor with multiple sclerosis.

The DNA of the CDR3 is TGTGCCACCAGTGCTAGCGGTACCACAGATACGCAGTATTTT. It is translated as CATSASGTTDTQYF. This sequence joins TRBV24-1 and TRBJ2-3, with 7 bases identical to TRBD2. V gave up 5 bases and J gave up 2 bases; unmatched junction bases: 3. In germline, CDR1 is KGHDR, CDR2 SFDVKD. The CDR3 spans 14 residues.

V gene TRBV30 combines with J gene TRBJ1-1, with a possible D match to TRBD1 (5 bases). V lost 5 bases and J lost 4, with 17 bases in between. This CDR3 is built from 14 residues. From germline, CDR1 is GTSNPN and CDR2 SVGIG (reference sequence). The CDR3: CAWSAGQGGTEAFF. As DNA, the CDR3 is TGTGCCTGGTCCGCGGGCCAGGGAGGCACTGAAGCTTTCTTT.

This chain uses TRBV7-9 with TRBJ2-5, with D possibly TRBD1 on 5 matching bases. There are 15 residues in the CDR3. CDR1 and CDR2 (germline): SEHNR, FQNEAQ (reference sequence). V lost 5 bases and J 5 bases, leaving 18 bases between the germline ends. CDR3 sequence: CASSALIRVLETQYF. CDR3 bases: TGTGCCAGCAGCGCTCTAATCAGGGTACTGGAGACCCAGTACTTC.

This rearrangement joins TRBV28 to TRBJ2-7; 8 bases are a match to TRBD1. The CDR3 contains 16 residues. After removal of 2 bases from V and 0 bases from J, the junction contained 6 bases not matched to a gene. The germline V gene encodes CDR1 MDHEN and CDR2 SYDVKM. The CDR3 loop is CASSLPGQESSYEQYF. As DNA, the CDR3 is TGTGCCAGCAGTTTACCGGGACAGGAGAGCTCCTACGAGCAGTACTTC.

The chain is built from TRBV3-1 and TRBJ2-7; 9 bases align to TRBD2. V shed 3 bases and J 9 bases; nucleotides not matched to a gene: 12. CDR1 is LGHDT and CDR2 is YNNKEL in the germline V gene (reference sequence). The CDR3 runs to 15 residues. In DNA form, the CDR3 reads TGTGCCAGCAGCCATCGACAGCGGGAGGTTTTGGGGCAGTACTTC. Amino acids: CASSHRQREVLGQYF.

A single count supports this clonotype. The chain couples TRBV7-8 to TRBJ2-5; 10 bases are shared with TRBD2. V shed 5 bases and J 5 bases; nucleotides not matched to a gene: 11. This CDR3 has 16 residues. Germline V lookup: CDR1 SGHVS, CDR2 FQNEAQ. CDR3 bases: TGTGCCAGCAGCCCCCGGGCTAGCGGGAGTCGTGAGACCCAGTACTTC. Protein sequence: CASSPRASGSRETQYF.

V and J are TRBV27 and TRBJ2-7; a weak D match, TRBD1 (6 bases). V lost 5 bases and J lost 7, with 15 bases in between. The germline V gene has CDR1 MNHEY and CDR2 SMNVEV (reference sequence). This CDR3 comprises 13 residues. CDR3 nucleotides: TGTGCCAGCAGTGGTCCAGGGGAGAGGGAGCAGTACTTC. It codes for CASSGPGEREQYF.

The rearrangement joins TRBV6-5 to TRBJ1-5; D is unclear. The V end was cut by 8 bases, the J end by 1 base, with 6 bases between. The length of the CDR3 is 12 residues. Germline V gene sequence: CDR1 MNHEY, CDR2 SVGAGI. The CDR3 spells CASSMSNQPQHF. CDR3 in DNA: TGTGCCAGCTCGATGAGCAATCAGCCCCAGCATTTT.

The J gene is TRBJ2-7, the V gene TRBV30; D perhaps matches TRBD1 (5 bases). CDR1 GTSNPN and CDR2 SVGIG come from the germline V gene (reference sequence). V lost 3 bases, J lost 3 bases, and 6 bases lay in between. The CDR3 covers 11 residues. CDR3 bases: TGTGCCTGGAGGACAGTCTACGAGCAGTACTTC. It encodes CAWRTVYEQYF.